This entry lists 7 T cell receptor beta chains sequenced from one sample in a study of blood T cell repertoires in COVID-19. Sequenced by immunoSEQ multiplex PCR; TCRdb stores in-frame clones only, minus some. Found here are under 65,000 clones, 75% to 90% of them singletons; the top ten hold approximately 20%. Sequenced material: peripheral blood. The receptors shown here come from an elderly woman with COVID-19, enrolled during active disease.

This clone has only one observation. In DNA form, the CDR3 reads TGTGCCAGCTCAATCCGGCAGGTCGGGGATACAACTAATGAAAAACTGTTTTTT. It yields the protein CASSIRQVGDTTNEKLFF. This sequence joins TRBV18 and TRBJ1-4; D not resolved. The CDR3 sequence is 18 residues long. Germline lookup yields CDR1 KGHSH and CDR2 LQKENI. Trimming cost V 5 bases and J 0 bases, with 19 bases left between them.

The chain joins TRBV2 to TRBJ1-5, with D perhaps matching TRBD1 (6 bases). Between the trimmed V and J ends, which lost 10 bases and 7 bases, there was a span of 20 bases. From germline, CDR1 is SNHLY and CDR2 FYNNEI. The CDR3 extends over 14 amino acids. DNA of the CDR3: TGTGCCATTTCTAGCCCCCAGGGGACGCAGCCCCAGCATTTT. This sequence encodes CAISSPQGTQPQHF.

The CDR3, as DNA: TGTGCCAGCAGCTTCTCCAGCGGGGGGGCCAAAGGGGAGCTGTTTTTT. It specifies CASSFSSGGAKGELFF. The chain links TRBV7-2 to TRBJ2-2; 10 bases are shared with TRBD2. Trimming removed 3 bases from V and 8 bases from J; junction bases left unmatched: 9. This CDR3 has 16 amino acids. Germline-derived CDR1 and CDR2 are SGHTA and FQGNSA.

In nucleotides, the CDR3 is TGTGCCAGCAGCTTTTCCAGGGAAGAGACCCAGTACTTC. Protein product: CASSFSREETQYF. The gene calls are TRBV7-8 and TRBJ2-5; TRBD1 might be the D (5 bases). V lost 3 bases and J lost 3, with 8 bases in between. Germline values: CDR1 SGHVS, CDR2 FQNEAQ. This CDR3 has 13 amino acids.

This chain connects TRBV30 to TRBJ2-2; D ambiguous. Germline V gene lookup returns CDR1 GTSNPN and CDR2 SVGIG (reference sequence). The CDR3 consists of 14 residues. The V end was cut by 0 bases, the J end by 0 bases, with 5 bases between. CDR3 residues: CAWSVRANTGELFF. The CDR3 DNA follows: TGTGCCTGGAGTGTACGAGCGAACACCGGGGAGCTGTTTTTT.

The V and J genes are TRBV6-4 and TRBJ2-7; D is perhaps TRBD2 (5 bases). The CDR3 spans 17 residues. Germline values: CDR1 MRHNA, CDR2 SNTAGT. V dropped 6 bases and J dropped 3 bases, with 24 bases sitting between them. The CDR3 DNA reads TGTGCCAGCAGAGAGGCCTGCGGGTTGGCAGCGAACTACGAGCAGTACTTC. Translated, it gives CASREACGLAANYEQYF.

The rearrangement uses TRBV7-6 and TRBJ1-2; 7 bases are shared with TRBD1. CDR1 is SGHVS, CDR2 FNYEAQ, per germline. After removal of 3 bases from V and 6 bases from J, the junction contained 4 bases not matched to a gene. The CDR3 sequence is 13 residues long. DNA of the CDR3: TGTGCCAGCAGCTTTTCCAGGGGGGATGGCTACACCTTC. Its protein is CASSFSRGDGYTF.